These T cell receptor beta chains were read from a single sample in a study of technical replicates of blood from a few donors. Sequenced by immunoSEQ multiplex PCR; TCRdb stores in-frame clones only, minus some. The repertoire holds 80,000 to 90,000 clones, with approximately 94% as singletons. Sequencing used T cells isolated from PBMCs. The source is a human donor in good health. The CDR3 runs from the conserved cysteine through the conserved F or W. D genes are given only for firm matches. Expanded clones are given a class, and other clones once, few, many or no size at all.

CDR3 length	V gene	D gene	J gene	clone size	CDR3 DNA	CDR3 protein
15	TRBV7-8	NA	TRBJ1-4	NA	TGTGCCAGCAGCTTTAGGAGGTTCCCTAATGAAAAACTGTTTTTT	CASSFRRFPNEKLFF
17	TRBV7-8	TRBD2	TRBJ2-2	NA	TGTGCCAGCAGGCCAAAGTTCGGGACTAGCGTAACCGGGGAGCTGTTTTTT	CASRPKFGTSVTGELFF
13	TRBV11-2	NA	TRBJ1-4	NA	TGTGCCAGCAGCTTAAGACTCAGTGAAAAACTGTTTTTT	CASSLRLSEKLFF
15	TRBV5-1	NA	TRBJ2-3	NA	TGCGCCAGCAGCTCCGGACAGCGCAGCACAGATACGCAGTATTTT	CASSSGQRSTDTQYF
19	TRBV7-9	TRBD2	TRBJ2-5	NA	TGTGCCAGCAGCCCCACAGGGAGCGGGAGGCCCGGGCATCAAGAGACCCAGTACTTC	CASSPTGSGRPGHQETQYF
15	TRBV19	NA	TRBJ1-1	NA	TGTGCCAGTAGTCCCCACGACCTCCAGAGCGCTGAAGCTTTCTTT	CASSPHDLQSAEAFF
15	TRBV6-1	NA	TRBJ2-1	NA	TGTGCCAGCAGGGGGGGGGACAGGAGATACAATGAGCAGTTCTTC	CASRGGDRRYNEQFF
16	TRBV6-4	TRBD2	TRBJ2-3	few	TGTGCCAGCAGTGACGCGGCTAGCGGGGGGGCTGATACGCAGTATTTT	CASSDAASGGADTQYF
17	TRBV7-8	TRBD2	TRBJ2-7	NA	TGTGCCAGCAGCTTAGTTGGAAGCGCGGGGAGGGTGTACGAGCAGTACTTC	CASSLVGSAGRVYEQYF
14	TRBV15	NA	TRBJ2-1	NA	TGTGCCACCAGCAGAGGCGGGTTCGACAATGAGCAGTTCTTC	CATSRGGFDNEQFF
15	TRBV19	NA	TRBJ2-1	NA	TGTGCCAGTAGTACCCTAGGGAGCTCCTACAATGAGCAGTTCTTC	CASSTLGSSYNEQFF
14	TRBV7-2	NA	TRBJ1-1	once	TGTGCCAGCAGCTTAGGTACGGGGAACACTGAAGCTTTCTTT	CASSLGTGNTEAFF
15	TRBV19	TRBD2	TRBJ2-3	once	TGTGCCAGTATGGTCCAGCGGGGGGCCACAGATACGCAGTATTTT	CASMVQRGATDTQYF
11	TRBV6-5	NA	TRBJ1-1	few	TGTGCCAGCAGTTTTGGGCTTGAAGCTTTCTTT	CASSFGLEAFF
15	TRBV5-1	TRBD1	TRBJ1-5	NA	TGCGCCAGCAGCGCGGGACAGGGTTCGGGTCAGCCCCAGCATTTT	CASSAGQGSGQPQHF
14	TRBV6-5	NA	TRBJ1-5	NA	TGTGCCAGCAGTTACTCCGGCGGGGATCAGCCCCAGCATTTT	CASSYSGGDQPQHF
15	TRBV5-4	TRBD1	TRBJ2-3	NA	TGTGCCAGCAGCTTGTACAGGGGCCCCACAGATACGCAGTATTTT	CASSLYRGPTDTQYF
17	TRBV7-6	TRBD2	TRBJ2-3	NA	TGTGCCAGCAGCCCCTCCCCTAGCGGGAGAGGGACAGATACGCAGTATTTT	CASSPSPSGRGTDTQYF